This T cell receptor beta chain was recovered during a study of cytomegalovirus exposure and HLA in healthy donors. Study-level information: A subsequent analysis reported that the roughly 120 validation repertoires were produced on the same platform that had also been used for the roughly 700 first-cohort repertoires. Findings and caveats of the study: Reports indicated that the classifier achieved high specificity and sensitivity in diagnosing cytomegalovirus status.

The donors were members of the roughly 120-subject validation cohort (separate from the approximately 730-subject first cohort). Trimming took 0 bases from V and 9 from J, leaving 10 bases between them. The germline V gene encodes CDR1 SGDLS and CDR2 YYNGEE. The CDR3 extends over 13 amino acids. With regard to this clone: No antigen is known for it.

Sequencing was performed with immunoSEQ multiplex PCR; in TCRdb, only in-frame clones are kept and a portion is missing. There are around 180,000 clones in the sample; roughly 80% occur only once, and over 5.5% lies in the top ten. The specimen was PBMCs. The chain joins TRBV9 to TRBJ2-1; no definite D call. This sequence was found in a man aged 18-30 years in good health and CMV-seropositive. In nucleotides, the CDR3 is TGTGCCAGCAGCGTAGCGGGTGGCGGTGAGCAGTTCTTC. Translation gives CASSVAGGGEQFF.